The 28 T cell receptor beta chains reported below all come from one sample, sequenced in a study of cytomegalovirus exposure and HLA in healthy donors. The PCR ran on 60 Vbeta and 13 Jbeta primers. The assay was immunoSEQ multiplex PCR, and TCRdb's table has in-frame clones only and misses some. In the table there are about 180,000 clones, 65% to 90% of which are singletons. Sequenced: PBMCs. The receptor source for this set is a girl aged 2-10 years in good health and CMV-seropositive.

V and J are TRBV5-3 and TRBJ1-3; 10 bases fit TRBD1. TRBV5-3 is labeled an ORF, and its function is uncertain. This CDR3 region has 15 residues. V dropped 6 bases and J dropped 1; count of bases not matched to a gene: 4. This chain's CDR3 is CARNRQGASGNTIYF. DNA of the CDR3: TGTGCCAGAAACCGACAGGGGGCGTCTGGAAACACCATATATTTT.

V usage is TRBV15 and J usage is TRBJ1-1; no reliable D call. The V and J ends lost 1 base and 4 bases respectively, with 13 bases between them. This CDR3 spans 15 amino acids. Germline-derived CDR1 and CDR2 are LNHNV and YYDKDF (reference sequence). CDR3 DNA sequence: TGTGCCACCAGCAGAGGGAGAGCCCAGAGCACTGAAGCTTTCTTT. It specifies CATSRGRAQSTEAFF.

This CDR3 reads CASSSVREGPYNEQFF. In DNA, the CDR3 is TGCGCCAGCAGCTCGGTTCGGGAGGGCCCCTACAATGAGCAGTTCTTC. The J gene is TRBJ2-1, the V gene TRBV10-1; TRBD2 aligns across 8 bases. The V and J ends lost 6 bases and 2 bases, in that order; junction bases with no gene match: 9. The germline gives CDR1 WNHNN, CDR2 SYGVQD (reference sequence). CDR3 size: 16 residues.

This sequence joins TRBV7-3 and TRBJ2-2; 10 bases fit TRBD1. In germline, CDR1 is SGHTA, CDR2 FQGTGA. The CDR3 covers 15 residues. Losses at the gene ends were 3 bases for V and 5 bases for J; bases not matched to a gene: 3. DNA for the CDR3: TGTGCCAGCAGCTTGGGACAGGGGTTTACCGGGGAGCTGTTTTTT. Protein sequence: CASSLGQGFTGELFF.

This rearrangement joins TRBV7-2 to TRBJ2-1; perhaps TRBD2 as D (6 bases). V was pared by 6 bases and J by 3 bases, with 9 bases between. Germline V lookup: CDR1 SGHTA, CDR2 FQGNSA. The CDR3 covers 13 residues. The CDR3 DNA sequence: TGTGCCAGCAGTCTCGGGAGCTACAATGAGCAGTTCTTC. Encoded protein: CASSLGSYNEQFF.

This clone was observed a single time. The chain carries TRBV10-1 and TRBJ2-7, with 8 bases identical to TRBD1. J gave up 2 bases and V 2 bases, and 2 bases lay outside the gene matches. The CDR3 length is 14 residues. CDR1 WNHNN and CDR2 SYGVQD come from the germline V gene (reference sequence). This CDR3 is CASSETGGPYEQYF. The CDR3 DNA sequence: TGCGCCAGCAGTGAGACAGGGGGACCCTACGAGCAGTACTTC.

This chain uses TRBV9 with TRBJ2-5; perhaps TRBD1 as D (6 bases). V was trimmed by 3 bases and J by 5 bases, leaving 14 bases between them. The CDR3 loop spans 14 amino acids. Germline V gene sequence: CDR1 SGDLS, CDR2 YYNGEE. CDR3 in amino acids: CASSAGVGVETQYF. The CDR3 DNA sequence: TGTGCCAGCAGCGCAGGGGTGGGCGTTGAGACCCAGTACTTC.

The rearrangement links TRBV30 to TRBJ1-1, with TRBD1 identical over 10 bases. The germline V gene encodes CDR1 GTSNPN and CDR2 SVGIG (reference sequence). J lost 2 bases, V lost 0 bases, and 6 bases had no gene match. The CDR3 spans 16 residues. DNA for the CDR3: TGTGCCTGGAGTGTTTATGGGACAGGGGTAAACACTGAAGCTTTCTTT. Translation gives CAWSVYGTGVNTEAFF.

The chain has TRBV2 and TRBJ1-3; unclear D gene. V lost 4 bases and J lost 4, with 8 bases in between. Looked up from germline, CDR1 is SNHLY and CDR2 is FYNNEI. The CDR3 has 13 residues. The CDR3 region has the DNA TGTGCCAGCAGTGGTAACCGGGGAAACACCATATATTTT. It codes for CASSGNRGNTIYF.

The chain couples TRBV5-1 to TRBJ2-7; TRBD2 matches at 14 bases. Germline CDR1 and CDR2: SGHRS and YFSETQ. The length of the CDR3 is 16 residues. V shed 1 base and J 9 bases; nucleotides not matched to a gene: 9. The CDR3 protein is CASSLQGLAGVLGQYF. The CDR3 coding sequence is TGCGCCAGCAGCTTGCAGGGACTAGCGGGAGTTCTCGGGCAGTACTTC.

This clone appeared a few times. V is TRBV4-1 and J is TRBJ1-5; TRBD1 aligns across 7 bases. J lost 7 bases, V lost 2 bases, and 17 bases had no gene match. The CDR3 contains 18 residues. CDR1 and CDR2 from the germline V gene are MGHRA and YSYEKL. The CDR3 is CASSQRALLTGVGQPQHF. The CDR3 DNA reads TGCGCCAGCAGCCAAAGGGCCCTACTCACAGGGGTAGGCCAGCCCCAGCATTTT.

The rearrangement uses TRBV18 and TRBJ2-1, with 7 positions matching TRBD2. CDR1 KGHSH and CDR2 LQKENI come from the germline V gene. The CDR3 runs to 14 residues. The trim removed 4 bases at V and 9 bases at J, leaving 9 bases unmatched. CDR3 amino acids: CASSLPLGGSEQFF. The CDR3, as DNA: TGTGCCAGCTCACTCCCTTTGGGGGGGAGTGAGCAGTTCTTC.

The chain combines TRBV10-3 with TRBJ2-1; D call uncertain. The CDR3 covers 11 residues. Germline CDR1 reads ENHRY; CDR2 reads SYGVKD. The V and J ends lost 6 bases and 6 bases respectively, with 6 bases between them. CDR3 sequence: CAISPSNEQFF. The CDR3 DNA reads as TGTGCCATCAGCCCCAGCAATGAGCAGTTCTTC.

The V gene is TRBV27, the J gene TRBJ2-7; tentative D call: TRBD1 (6 bases). V lost 7 bases to trimming and J lost 7 bases, with 17 bases between them. Germline-derived CDR1 and CDR2 are MNHEY and SMNVEV (reference sequence). The CDR3 consists of 13 residues. CDR3 protein: CASTGVRGGEQYF. As DNA, the CDR3 is TGTGCCAGCACAGGGGTGAGAGGGGGTGAGCAGTACTTC.

The V and J genes are TRBV6-5 and TRBJ2-2; a possible D gene is TRBD1 (6 bases). The CDR3 has 13 amino acids. Between the trimmed V and J ends, which lost 2 bases and 5 bases, there was a span of 6 bases. The germline gives CDR1 MNHEY, CDR2 SVGAGI. The CDR3 protein is CASSYDRTGELFF. CDR3 coding DNA: TGTGCCAGCAGTTACGACAGGACCGGGGAGCTGTTTTTT.

The CDR3 nucleotides read TGTGCCAGCAGCCCTACCTGGGGGCCAGATACGCAGTATTTT. It codes for CASSPTWGPDTQYF. The gene calls are TRBV6-4 and TRBJ2-3; a possible D gene is TRBD1 (6 bases). This CDR3 has 14 amino acids. Trimming pared 6 bases from V and 4 bases from J, leaving 14 bases between. From germline, CDR1 is MRHNA and CDR2 SNTAGT.

This chain connects TRBV11-3 to TRBJ2-7, with 11 nucleotides matching TRBD2. CDR3 length: 16 residues. Germline V lookup: CDR1 SGHNT, CDR2 YENEEA. The junction had 7 bases not matched to a gene; V was cut back by 4 bases and J by 2 bases. The CDR3 DNA is TGTGCCAGCAGCTCCGGGACTAGCGGAGAAACCTACGAGCAGTACTTC. This gives the protein CASSSGTSGETYEQYF.

The chain combines TRBV5-1 with TRBJ2-3; perhaps TRBD2 as D (5 bases). Deletions cut 0 bases from V and 1 base from J, with 18 bases between. CDR3 length: 18 residues. In germline, CDR1 is SGHRS, CDR2 YFSETQ. Here the CDR3 reads CASSLVPSGPGRTDTQYF. The CDR3 nucleotides are TGCGCCAGCAGCTTGGTCCCCAGCGGACCCGGGCGCACAGATACGCAGTATTTT.

In this sample, this clone turned up once. The chain carries TRBV30 and TRBJ1-2; D gene unclear. V gave up 0 bases and J gave up 7 bases, with 9 bases separating them. The CDR3 spans 12 residues. Germline CDR1 reads GTSNPN; CDR2 reads SVGIG (reference sequence). The CDR3 nucleotides are TGTGCCTGGAGTGTACTACCCAGTGGCTACACCTTC. Translated, it gives CAWSVLPSGYTF.

J is TRBJ1-5 and V is TRBV29-1; 12 bases line up with TRBD1. V was pared by 4 bases and J by 6 bases, with 4 bases of the junction left unmatched. The germline V gene encodes CDR1 SQVTM and CDR2 ANQGSEA. This CDR3 is built from 14 residues. The DNA for the CDR3 is TGCAGCGTTGGCGGGACAGGGGGCTCTCAGCCCCAGCATTTT. Residues: CSVGGTGGSQPQHF.

V and J are TRBV28 and TRBJ2-7, with 8 bases aligning to TRBD2. The CDR3 runs to 15 residues. Trimming removed 4 bases from V and 3 bases from J; junction bases left unmatched: 8. The germline gives CDR1 MDHEN, CDR2 SYDVKM. The CDR3 loop reads CASSSPLAGSYEQYF. The CDR3 coding sequence is TGTGCCAGCAGTTCACCTCTAGCGGGTAGCTACGAGCAGTACTTC.

This chain connects TRBV30 to TRBJ1-2, with 9 bases matching TRBD1. CDR1 and CDR2 (germline): GTSNPN, SVGIG (reference sequence). The CDR3 covers 15 residues. Trimming at V came to 1 base and at J to 5 bases, leaving 8 bases not matched to a gene. This chain's CDR3 is CAWSAEPTGGYGYTF. The CDR3 DNA follows: TGTGCCTGGAGTGCTGAACCGACAGGGGGGTATGGCTACACCTTC.

This chain connects TRBV27 to TRBJ2-3, with 10 nucleotides matching TRBD2. Germline loops: CDR1 MNHEY, CDR2 SMNVEV (reference sequence). With V trimmed by 4 bases and J by 4 bases, 8 bases remained unmatched. The CDR3 has 16 residues. In nucleotides, the CDR3 is TGTGCCAGCAGTTACCTCCCTAGCGGGAGCCCAGATACGCAGTATTTT. It encodes CASSYLPSGSPDTQYF.

This clone was seen a few times. The V and J genes are TRBV5-6 and TRBJ1-1; D is uncertain. Looked up from germline, CDR1 is SGHDT and CDR2 is YYEEEE. Trimming took off 4 bases at V and 6 bases at J, with 7 bases between the two ends. CDR3 length: 11 residues. The CDR3 is CASSGLAEAFF. DNA for the CDR3: TGTGCCAGCAGCGGGCTCGCTGAAGCTTTCTTT.

This clone was counted only a few times. J is TRBJ1-2 and V is TRBV4-1; tentatively, D is TRBD1 (6 bases). The CDR3 runs to 20 residues. The germline gives CDR1 MGHRA, CDR2 YSYEKL. V lost 4 bases and J 0 bases, leaving 27 bases between the germline ends. CDR3 region: CASSRLSVPSRQAANYGYTF. As DNA, the CDR3 is TGCGCCAGCAGCCGGTTGTCTGTCCCTTCACGACAGGCTGCTAACTATGGCTACACCTTC.

The DNA for the CDR3 is TGTGCCAGCTCACCCGGGACTAGCGCTACCTACGAGCAGTACTTC. Encoded protein: CASSPGTSATYEQYF. V gene TRBV18 combines with J gene TRBJ2-7; 10 bases map to TRBD2. Germline assignment: CDR1 KGHSH and CDR2 LQKENI. V gave up 3 bases and J gave up 2 bases; unmatched junction bases: 4. The CDR3 length is 15 residues.

V is TRBV23-1 and J is TRBJ2-5; D is unresolved. TRBV23-1 is an open reading frame whose function is uncertain. This CDR3 has 13 amino acids. V was cut by 1 base and J by 3 bases, with 6 bases left in between. The CDR3: CASSQYIKETQYF. The CDR3 coding sequence is TGCGCCAGCAGTCAATACATTAAAGAGACCCAGTACTTC.

This rearrangement joins TRBV7-9 to TRBJ2-1; weak D call: TRBD2 (6 bases). Per the germline V gene, CDR1 is SEHNR and CDR2 is FQNEAQ (reference sequence). The length of the CDR3 is 15 residues. Trimming removed 0 bases from V and 7 bases from J, with 13 bases in between. The chain's CDR3 is CASSLAEGPQNEQFF. CDR3 in DNA: TGTGCCAGCAGCTTAGCGGAGGGACCGCAAAATGAGCAGTTCTTC.